The 26 T cell receptor beta chains reported below all come from one sample, sequenced in a study of human T cells and chemical hapten exposure. The time point: pre-sensitization, week 0. Treatment of the sample: therapeutic diphenylcyclopropenone sensitization with weekly scalp DPC. TCRdb independently ran MiXCR on the RACE reads; one entry per CDR3 protein. This repertoire shows 35,000 to 50,000 distinct CDR3 sequences, around 12% found once; its top ten account for roughly 5.7%. The input for sequencing was whole blood, taken in connection with sensitization to the hapten diphenylcyclopropenone (DPC). Source of these receptors: a woman aged 25-40 years with alopecia areata. Some clones in this sample may be carry-over from other donors' samples.

This clonotype was recorded at least ten times. In DNA, the CDR3 is TGTGCCAGCAGCTTAATGGGAGGCGGTAACACCGGGGAGCTGTTTTTT. This codes for CASSLMGGGNTGELFF. The rearrangement links TRBV7-2 to TRBJ2-2, with D possibly TRBD2 on 6 matching bases. This CDR3 region has 16 residues. CDR1 is SGHTA and CDR2 is FQGNSA in the germline V gene. The V end was cut by 2 bases, the J end by 2 bases, with 12 bases between.

The chain has TRBV7-3 and TRBJ2-5; perhaps TRBD2 as D (5 bases). CDR1 and CDR2 from the germline V gene are SGHTA and FQGTGA. V was shortened by 5 bases and J by 3 bases, with 10 bases between the two germline ends. The CDR3 has 13 residues. CDR3 sequence reads: CASSRREKETQYF. The CDR3 DNA is TGTGCCAGCAGCCGAAGGGAGAAAGAGACCCAGTACTTC. Supplemented by reference TRBV7-3 and TRBJ2-5, the full variable domain reads GAGVSQTPSNKVTEKGKYVELRCDPISGHTALYWYRQSLGQGPEFLIYFQGTGAADDSGLPNDRFFAVRPEGSVSTLKIQRTERGDSAVYLCASSRREKETQYFGPGTRLLVL.

This clonotype is categorized as medium-sized. The V call is TRBV2, the J call TRBJ2-1; D may be TRBD2 (5 bases). V was trimmed by 2 bases and J by 4 bases, leaving 24 bases between them. CDR3 length equals 19 residues. Germline V gene lookup returns CDR1 SNHLY and CDR2 FYNNEI. CDR3 loop: CASSEIVAASLFSYNEQFF. CDR3 coding DNA: TGTGCCAGCAGTGAAATAGTTGCGGCTAGCCTGTTTTCTTACAATGAGCAGTTCTTC.

In this sample, this clonotype turned up a few times. In this CDR3 the conserved last residue, phenylalanine or tryptophan, is missing, so a read error is likely. The limits of the CDR3 on the DNA are not certain, so only TCRdb's listed CDR3 is given. V is TRBV5-6 and J is TRBJ2-3; the table calls TRBD1, which could not be checked here. The CDR3 length is 12 residues, termini included. Germline V lookup: CDR1 SGHDT, CDR2 YYEEEE. CDR3 sequence reads: CASSEGNSSPLS.

This clonotype came up many times. The chain couples TRBV7-9 to TRBJ2-3, with 7 bases that match TRBD1. Germline lookup yields CDR1 SEHNR and CDR2 FQNEAQ (reference sequence). There are 14 residues in the CDR3. J was trimmed by 5 bases and V by 6 bases; bases with no gene match: 8. The DNA for the CDR3 is TGTGCCAGCAGACCGTCCAGGGACAGAGATACGCAGTATTTT. Residues: CASRPSRDRDTQYF.

The J gene is TRBJ2-1, the V gene TRBV18; TRBD1 is a possible D gene (6 bases). In germline, CDR1 is KGHSH, CDR2 LQKENI. V lost 2 bases and J 5 bases, leaving 7 bases between the germline ends. There are 13 residues in the CDR3. DNA for the CDR3: TGTGCCAGCTCACCAAGACAGGACAATGAGCAGTTCTTC. As protein: CASSPRQDNEQFF.

This clonotype was found a few times. This chain links TRBV20-1 with TRBJ2-7, with D possibly being TRBD1 or TRBD2 (5 bases each). The V and J ends lost 0 bases and 0 bases respectively, with 9 bases between them. This CDR3 contains 14 residues. CDR1 and CDR2 from the germline V gene are DFQATT and SNEGSKA (reference sequence). DNA of the CDR3: TGCAGTGCTAGAGATGGGGGTGGCTCCTACGAGCAGTACTTC. Translating gives CSARDGGGSYEQYF.

This clonotype was counted at least ten times. The V gene is TRBV18, the J gene TRBJ2-7; D might be TRBD2 (6 bases). Deletions cut 5 bases from V and 2 bases from J, with 10 bases between. The CDR3 spans 13 residues. Germline CDR1 KGHSH, CDR2 LQKENI. For the CDR3, the DNA is TGTGCCAGCTCATTGGCGGGAACCTACGAGCAGTACTTC. The encoded protein is CASSLAGTYEQYF.

The chain joins TRBV6-2 or TRBV6-3 to TRBJ1-2; D call uncertain. Germline lookup yields CDR1 MNHEY and CDR2 SVGEGT. The germline V and J ends were trimmed by 2 bases and 4 bases, with 14 bases remaining between them. This CDR3 spans 15 amino acids. The CDR3 sequence: CASSYGSTDIYGYTF. In nucleotides, the CDR3 is TGTGCCAGCAGTTACGGGAGTACAGATATCTATGGCTACACCTTC.

This chain joins TRBV27 and TRBJ2-7; unclear D gene. This CDR3 comprises 13 residues. The V gene lost 5 bases and the J gene lost 1 base, with 9 bases spanning the gap. The germline V gene has CDR1 MNHEY and CDR2 SMNVEV (reference sequence). CDR3 in amino acids: CASSRVFSYEQYF. The DNA for the CDR3 is TGTGCCAGCAGTAGAGTTTTTTCCTACGAGCAGTACTTC.

The chain is built from TRBV10-3 and TRBJ2-7; 9 bases fit TRBD1. The CDR3 consists of 16 residues. The J segment lost 2 bases and the V segment lost 0 bases, leaving 5 bases of the junction unmatched. The germline V gene encodes CDR1 ENHRY and CDR2 SYGVKD. The CDR3 spells CAISESTGTGTYEQYF. CDR3 nucleotides: TGTGCCATCAGTGAGTCGACGGGGACAGGGACCTACGAGCAGTACTTC.

This clonotype appeared many times. The chain recombines TRBV11-1 with TRBJ2-7; 8 bases are shared with TRBD1. This CDR3 spans 14 amino acids. V lost 8 bases to trimming and J lost 1 base; unmatched junction nucleotides: 7. Germline assignment: CDR1 SGHAT and CDR2 FQDESV (reference sequence). The CDR3 loop reads CASATDRGSYEQYF. Here the CDR3 DNA reads TGTGCCAGCGCCACAGACAGGGGTTCCTACGAGCAGTACTTC.

J is TRBJ2-5 and V is TRBV28; TRBD1 agrees at 9 bases. The junction had 10 bases not matched to a gene; V was cut back by 6 bases and J by 5 bases. This CDR3 is built from 15 residues. CDR1 and CDR2 from the germline V gene are MDHEN and SYDVKM. The CDR3 DNA reads as TGTGCCAGCAGCCCAATACAGGGGGCAGGGGAGACCCAGTACTTC. Residues: CASSPIQGAGETQYF. The full variable domain, with the rest looked up from reference TRBV28 and TRBJ2-5, is DVKVTQSSRYLVKRTGEKVFLECVQDMDHENMFWYRQDPGLGLRLIYFSYDVKMKEKGDIPEGYSVSREKKERFSLILESASTNQTSMYLCASSPIQGAGETQYFGPGTRLLVL.

This clonotype has at least ten counts. V gene TRBV28 combines with J gene TRBJ2-7; possibly TRBD1 for D (5 bases). The germline V gene has CDR1 MDHEN and CDR2 SYDVKM. CDR3 length: 14 residues. Between the trimmed V and J ends, which lost 4 bases and 1 base, there was a span of 11 bases. The CDR3 sequence is CASSSQDYSYEQYF. The CDR3 DNA reads TGTGCCAGCAGTTCACAGGATTATTCCTACGAGCAGTACTTC.

For this clonotype: This may stem from a read error, because a much larger clone lies one nucleotide away. The rearrangement joins TRBV6-5 to TRBJ1-5; 8 positions match TRBD1. V lost 8 bases and J lost 9; bases outside the gene matches: 9. Germline V gives CDR1 MNHEY, CDR2 SVGAGI. The CDR3 runs 13 residues. The CDR3 sequence: CASQQGGKWPQHF. CDR3 coding DNA: TGTGCCAGCCAACAGGGGGGAAAGTGGCCCCAGCATTTT.

This clonotype was seen a few times. The rearrangement joins TRBV18 to TRBJ2-3; unclear D gene. This CDR3 spans 14 amino acids. V lost 3 bases and J lost 2, with 9 bases in between. Germline V CDR1 and CDR2: KGHSH, LQKENI. CDR3 sequence (DNA): TGTGCCAGCTCACCGCAGCCGAACACAGATACGCAGTATTTT. Translated: CASSPQPNTDTQYF.

The chain carries TRBV20-1 and TRBJ2-5; no firm D call. The CDR3 spans 11 residues. V was clipped by 2 bases and J by 5 bases, with 6 bases between them. Germline V gene data show CDR1 as DFQATT and CDR2 as SNEGSKA (reference sequence). The CDR3: CSARSTETQYF. The CDR3, as DNA: TGCAGTGCTAGATCCACGGAGACCCAGTACTTC.

In its sample, this clonotype was seen many times. The rearrangement joins TRBV12-3 or TRBV12-4 to TRBJ1-6; D remains unclear. The CDR3 length is 14 residues. The V gene lost 5 bases and the J gene lost 10 bases, with 15 bases spanning the gap. The CDR3 coding sequence is TGTGCCAGCAGTCTCAGGACCGGAGGATCACCCCTCCACTTT. This sequence encodes CASSLRTGGSPLHF.

This clonotype was seen at least ten times. The genes are TRBV7-2 and TRBJ2-7; TRBD2 matches 8 bases. The CDR3 covers 13 residues. V gave up 3 bases and J gave up 8 bases; unmatched junction bases: 6. Germline-derived CDR1 and CDR2 are SGHTA and FQGNSA. The CDR3 nucleotides read TGTGCCAGCAGCTTTACGGGAGGGCCTCAGCAGTACTTC. Encoded protein: CASSFTGGPQQYF. Looking up the rest from reference TRBV7-2 and TRBJ2-7 gives the full variable domain: GAGVSQSPSNKVTEKGKDVELRCDPISGHTALYWYRQSLGQGLEFLIYFQGNSAPDKSGLPSDRFSAERTGGSVSTLTIQRTQQEDSAVYLCASSFTGGPQQYFGPGTRLTVT.

This clonotype was observed a handful of times. The chain recombines TRBV19 with TRBJ2-7, with D possibly being TRBD1 or TRBD2 (5 bases each). The CDR3 contains 15 residues. Germline V gives CDR1 LNHDA, CDR2 SQIVND (reference sequence). Trimming removed 4 bases at V and 2 bases at J, with 15 bases between. The CDR3 loop is CASSTGTQAAYEQYF. In nucleotides, the CDR3 is TGTGCCAGTAGTACCGGGACCCAGGCGGCCTACGAGCAGTACTTC.

This clonotype has a handful of counts. The chain has TRBV7-9 and TRBJ1-5; TRBD1 is a possible D gene (5 bases). The CDR3 length is 16 residues. Per germline, CDR1 SEHNR and CDR2 FQNEAQ (reference sequence). V was pared by 5 bases and J by 2 bases, with 16 bases between. This CDR3 reads CASSPTGAWGNQPQHF. Here the CDR3 DNA reads TGTGCCAGCAGCCCAACCGGGGCCTGGGGCAATCAGCCCCAGCATTTT.

This clonotype has ten or more counts. The chain has TRBV7-6 and TRBJ2-5, with D perhaps matching TRBD2 (5 bases). Trimming cost V 5 bases and J 5 bases, with 15 bases left between them. This CDR3 is built from 14 residues. Germline V CDR1 and CDR2: SGHVS, FNYEAQ. The CDR3 protein is CASSPTRAGETQYF. In nucleotides, the CDR3 is TGTGCCAGCAGCCCAACGAGGGCCGGGGAGACCCAGTACTTC. Together with reference TRBV7-6 and TRBJ2-5, the CDR3 gives the full variable domain: GAGVSQSPRYKVTKRGQDVALRCDPISGHVSLYWYRQALGQGPEFLTYFNYEAQQDKSGLPNDRFSAERPEGSISTLTIQRTEQRDSAMYRCASSPTRAGETQYFGPGTRLLVL.

This clonotype was counted ten times or more. The chain uses TRBV28 and TRBJ2-3; D gene unclear. Germline values: CDR1 MDHEN, CDR2 SYDVKM. The CDR3 consists of 12 residues. Trimming left V 8 bases short and J 7 bases short, with 13 bases between. Here the CDR3 DNA reads TGTGCCAGCCAACCGCGCCGGTATACGCAGTATTTT. This gives the protein CASQPRRYTQYF.

A few counts support this clonotype. Compared with germline, one end of the junction differs, possibly owing to a read error. The chain links TRBV7-9 to TRBJ1-6, with no clear D. Germline V gives CDR1 SEHNR, CDR2 FQNEAQ (reference sequence). This CDR3 has 16 amino acids. Written as DNA, the CDR3 is TGTGCCAGCAGCTTAGGCCTAGATGCTACCTATTCACCACTCCACTTT. This encodes CASSLGLDATYSPLHF.

This clonotype was detected only a few times. This chain uses TRBV30 with TRBJ2-4; D might be TRBD2 (6 bases). Germline assignment: CDR1 GTSNPN and CDR2 SVGIG (reference sequence). This CDR3 has 15 residues. Trimming removed 3 bases at V and 9 bases at J, with 21 bases between. CDR3 in amino acids: CAWRAPGLGVSIQYF. The CDR3 region has the DNA TGTGCCTGGAGAGCACCGGGACTGGGAGTCAGCATTCAGTACTTC. Using reference TRBV30 and TRBJ2-4 for the parts outside the CDR3, the full variable domain is SQTIHQWPATLVQPVGSPLSLECTVEGTSNPNLYWYRQAAGRGLQLLFYSVGIGQISSEVPQNLSASRPQDRQFILSSKKLLLSDSGFYLCAWRAPGLGVSIQYFGAGTRLSVL.

V and J are TRBV7-9 and TRBJ2-3, with D tentatively TRBD1 or TRBD2 (5 bases each). The germline CDR1 and CDR2 sequences are SEHNR and FQNEAQ (reference sequence). V lost 2 bases and J lost 5, with 29 bases in between. The CDR3 has 20 amino acids. The CDR3 DNA sequence: TGTGCCAGCAGCTTACTTGGGTCCCTCCTCCCGGGACCCAAGGAAGATACGCAGTATTTT. Residues: CASSLLGSLLPGPKEDTQYF.